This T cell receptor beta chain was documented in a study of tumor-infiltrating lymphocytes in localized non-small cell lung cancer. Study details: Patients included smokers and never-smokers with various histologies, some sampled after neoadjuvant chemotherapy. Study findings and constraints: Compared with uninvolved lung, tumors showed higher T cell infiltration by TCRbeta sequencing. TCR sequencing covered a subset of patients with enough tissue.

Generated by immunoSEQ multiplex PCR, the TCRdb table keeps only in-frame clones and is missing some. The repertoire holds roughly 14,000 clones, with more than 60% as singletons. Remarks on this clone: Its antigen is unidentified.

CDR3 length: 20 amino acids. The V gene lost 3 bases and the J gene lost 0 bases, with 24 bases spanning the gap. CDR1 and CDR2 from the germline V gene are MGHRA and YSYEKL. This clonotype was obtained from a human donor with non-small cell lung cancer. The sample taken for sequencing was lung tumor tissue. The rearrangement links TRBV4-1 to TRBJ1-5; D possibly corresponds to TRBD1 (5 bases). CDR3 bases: TGCGCCAGCAGCCACTTGGGGCAGGTACCTTCGGATTATAGCAATCAGCCCCAGCATTTT. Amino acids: CASSHLGQVPSDYSNQPQHF.